The clone carrying this T cell receptor beta chain was counted between two and nine times. The sample originates from a study of blood T cell repertoires in COVID-19. Germline lookup yields CDR1 LGHNA and CDR2 YSLEER. V dropped 0 bases and J dropped 4 bases, with 16 bases sitting between them. This CDR3 region has 17 residues. Original handling: Researchers report that nucleated cell counts were estimated from reference gene primer amplification. TCRdb keeps only in-frame clones here, not all; method: immunoSEQ multiplex PCR. The DNA was the basis for D and trimming; V, J and clone size are from that table. The table lists 95,000 to 150,000 clones, about four fifths of them singletons. Cohort 3 recovered donors had two negative PCRs, clearance, or symptom resolution.

J is TRBJ1-5 and V is TRBV4-3; D is unclear. Sequenced material: PBMCs or T cells enriched from blood (not recorded which). This clonotype was obtained from a woman in her twenties or thirties who had recovered from COVID-19. The CDR3 DNA reads as TGCGCCAGCAGCCAAGATTTGGTGTGGCTGCCAAATCAGCCCCAGCATTTT. Residues: CASSQDLVWLPNQPQHF.